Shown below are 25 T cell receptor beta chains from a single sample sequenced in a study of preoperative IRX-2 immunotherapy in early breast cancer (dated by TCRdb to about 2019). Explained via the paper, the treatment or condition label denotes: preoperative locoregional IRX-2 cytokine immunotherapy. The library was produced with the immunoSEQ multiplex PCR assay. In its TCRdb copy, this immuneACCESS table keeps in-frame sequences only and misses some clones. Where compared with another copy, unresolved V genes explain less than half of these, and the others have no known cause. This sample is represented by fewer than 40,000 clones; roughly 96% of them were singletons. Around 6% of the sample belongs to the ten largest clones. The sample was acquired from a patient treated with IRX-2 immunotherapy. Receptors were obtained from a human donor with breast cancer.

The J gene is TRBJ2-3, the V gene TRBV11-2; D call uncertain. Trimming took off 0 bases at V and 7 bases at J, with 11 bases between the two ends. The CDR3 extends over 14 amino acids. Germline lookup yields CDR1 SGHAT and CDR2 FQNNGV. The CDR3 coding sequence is TGTGCCAGCAGCTTAGAATCCCACGTCAATACGCAGTATTTT. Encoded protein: CASSLESHVNTQYF.

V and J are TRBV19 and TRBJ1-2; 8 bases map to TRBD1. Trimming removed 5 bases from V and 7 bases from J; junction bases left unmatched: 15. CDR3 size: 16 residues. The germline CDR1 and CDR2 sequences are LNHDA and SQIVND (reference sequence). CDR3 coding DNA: TGTGCCAGTAGTCTTATATTCGGCGGGACAGGCAGTGGCTACACCTTC. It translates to CASSLIFGGTGSGYTF.

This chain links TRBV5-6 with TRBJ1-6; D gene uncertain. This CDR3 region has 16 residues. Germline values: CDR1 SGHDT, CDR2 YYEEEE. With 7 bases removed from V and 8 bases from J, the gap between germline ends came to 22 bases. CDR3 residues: CASEDWVRTPDSPLHF. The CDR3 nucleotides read TGTGCCAGCGAGGATTGGGTGCGGACTCCGGATTCACCCCTCCACTTT.

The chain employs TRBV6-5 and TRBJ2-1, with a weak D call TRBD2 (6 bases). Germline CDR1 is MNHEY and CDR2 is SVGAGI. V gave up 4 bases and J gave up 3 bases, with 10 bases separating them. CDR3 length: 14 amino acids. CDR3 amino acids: CASSFGGVYNEQFF. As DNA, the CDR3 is TGTGCCAGCAGTTTCGGCGGGGTCTACAATGAGCAGTTCTTC.

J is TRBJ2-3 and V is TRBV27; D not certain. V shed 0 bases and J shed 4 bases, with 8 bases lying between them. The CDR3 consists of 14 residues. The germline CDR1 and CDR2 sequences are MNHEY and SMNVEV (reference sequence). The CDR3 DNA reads TGTGCCAGCAGTTTATCGCTTGCGGCAGATACGCAGTATTTT. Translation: CASSLSLAADTQYF.

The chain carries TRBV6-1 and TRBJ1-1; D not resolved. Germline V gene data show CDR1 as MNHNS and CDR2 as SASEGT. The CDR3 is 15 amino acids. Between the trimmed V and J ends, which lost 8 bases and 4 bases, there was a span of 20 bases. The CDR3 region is CASGRQTRLSTEAFF. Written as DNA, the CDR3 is TGTGCCAGCGGGCGGCAGACCAGACTGAGCACTGAAGCTTTCTTT.

The CDR3 here is CSVPGRGGPDDALGELFF. Written as DNA, the CDR3 is TGCAGCGTTCCGGGCCGGGGGGGGCCTGATGATGCATTGGGGGAGCTGTTTTTT. The V gene is TRBV29-1, the J gene TRBJ2-2; TRBD2 matches at 8 bases. V gave up 5 bases and J gave up 8 bases; unmatched junction bases: 22. CDR1 SQVTM and CDR2 ANQGSEA come from the germline V gene. This CDR3 contains 18 residues.

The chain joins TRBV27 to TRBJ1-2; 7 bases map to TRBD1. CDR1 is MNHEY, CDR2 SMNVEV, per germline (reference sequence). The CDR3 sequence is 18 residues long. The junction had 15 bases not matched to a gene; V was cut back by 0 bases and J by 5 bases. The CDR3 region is CASSLSGRDRGVHYGYTF. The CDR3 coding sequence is TGTGCCAGCAGTTTATCAGGCCGGGACAGAGGAGTTCATTATGGCTACACCTTC.

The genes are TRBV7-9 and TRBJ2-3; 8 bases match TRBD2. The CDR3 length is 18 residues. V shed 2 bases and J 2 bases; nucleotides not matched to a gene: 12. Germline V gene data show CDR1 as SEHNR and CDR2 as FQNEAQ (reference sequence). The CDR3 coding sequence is TGTGCCAGCAGCTTACTCGGGGGGGGCATAGAGGTCACAGATACGCAGTATTTT. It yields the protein CASSLLGGGIEVTDTQYF. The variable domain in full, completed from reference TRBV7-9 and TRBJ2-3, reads DTGVSQNPRHKITKRGQNVTFRCDPISEHNRLYWYRQTLGQGPEFLTYFQNEAQLEKSRLLSDRFSAERPKGSFSTLEIQRTEQGDSAMYLCASSLLGGGIEVTDTQYFGPGTRLTVL.

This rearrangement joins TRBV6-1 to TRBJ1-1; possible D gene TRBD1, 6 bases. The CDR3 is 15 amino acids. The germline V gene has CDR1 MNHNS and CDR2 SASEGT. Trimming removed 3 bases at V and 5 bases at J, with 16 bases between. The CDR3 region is CASSDRQGFLTEAFF. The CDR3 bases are TGTGCCAGCAGTGATCGTCAGGGGTTCTTAACTGAAGCTTTCTTT.

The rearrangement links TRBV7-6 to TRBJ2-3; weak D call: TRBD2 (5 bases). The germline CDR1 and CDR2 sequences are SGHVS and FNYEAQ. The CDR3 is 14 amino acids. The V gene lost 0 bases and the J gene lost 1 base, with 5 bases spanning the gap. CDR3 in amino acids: CASSLAGGTDTQYF. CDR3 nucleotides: TGTGCCAGCAGCTTAGCCGGGGGCACAGATACGCAGTATTTT.

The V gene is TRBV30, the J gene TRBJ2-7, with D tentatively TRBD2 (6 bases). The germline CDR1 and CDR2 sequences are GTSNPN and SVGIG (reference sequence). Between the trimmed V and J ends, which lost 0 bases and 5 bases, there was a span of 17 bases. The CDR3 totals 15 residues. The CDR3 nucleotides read TGTGCCTGGAGTGTACGGGGGATGTGGGGAGACGAGCAGTACTTC. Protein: CAWSVRGMWGDEQYF.

DNA of the CDR3: TGTGCCAGCAGCTCAAACTCTCGTGGCGAGCAGTACTTC. It codes for CASSSNSRGEQYF. The chain has TRBV13 and TRBJ2-7; D gene unclear. The CDR3 has 13 amino acids. The V gene's germline CDR1 is PRHDT and CDR2 FYEKMQ (reference sequence). Trimming stripped 4 bases from V and 6 bases from J, with 13 bases between.

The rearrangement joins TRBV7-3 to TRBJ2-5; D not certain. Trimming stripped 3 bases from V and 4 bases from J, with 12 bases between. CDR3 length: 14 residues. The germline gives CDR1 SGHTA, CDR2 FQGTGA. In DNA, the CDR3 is TGTGCCAGCAGCTTGATCGGGTGGGGAGAGACCCAGTACTTC. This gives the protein CASSLIGWGETQYF.

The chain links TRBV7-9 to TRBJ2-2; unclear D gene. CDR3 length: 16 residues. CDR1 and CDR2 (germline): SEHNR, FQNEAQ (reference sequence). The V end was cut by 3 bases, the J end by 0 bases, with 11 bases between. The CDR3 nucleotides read TGTGCCAGCAGCTTCTTAGAAGGGCCGAACACCGGGGAGCTGTTTTTT. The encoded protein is CASSFLEGPNTGELFF.

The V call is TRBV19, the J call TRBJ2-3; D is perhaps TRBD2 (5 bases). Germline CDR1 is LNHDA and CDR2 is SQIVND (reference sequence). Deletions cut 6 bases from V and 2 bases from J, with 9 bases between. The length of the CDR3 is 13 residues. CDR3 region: CASRREFTDTQYF. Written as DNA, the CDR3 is TGTGCCAGTAGGAGGGAGTTCACAGATACGCAGTATTTT.

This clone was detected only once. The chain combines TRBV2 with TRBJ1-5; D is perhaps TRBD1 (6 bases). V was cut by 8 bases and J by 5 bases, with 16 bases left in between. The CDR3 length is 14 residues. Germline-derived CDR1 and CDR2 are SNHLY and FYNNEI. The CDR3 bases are TGTGCCAGCGGAAAGGGGGGCCGAGATCAGCCCCAGCATTTT. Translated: CASGKGGRDQPQHF.

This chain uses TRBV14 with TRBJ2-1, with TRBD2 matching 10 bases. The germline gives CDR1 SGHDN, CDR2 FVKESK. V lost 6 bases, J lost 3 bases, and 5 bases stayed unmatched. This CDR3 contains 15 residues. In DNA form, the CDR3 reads TGTGCCAGCAGTGGCGGACTAGCGGACTACAATGAGCAGTTCTTC. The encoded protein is CASSGGLADYNEQFF. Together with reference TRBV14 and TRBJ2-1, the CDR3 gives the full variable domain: EAGVTQFPSHSVIEKGQTVTLRCDPISGHDNLYWYRRVMGKEIKFLLHFVKESKQDESGMPNNRFLAERTGGTYSTLKVQPAELEDSGVYFCASSGGLADYNEQFFGPGTRLTVL.

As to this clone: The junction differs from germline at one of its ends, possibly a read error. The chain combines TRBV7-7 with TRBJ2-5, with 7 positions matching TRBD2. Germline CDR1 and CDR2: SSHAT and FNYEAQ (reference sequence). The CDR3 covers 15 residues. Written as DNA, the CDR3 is TGTGCTAGCAGCCTAGGTGCTAGCGGTCCGGGGACCCAGTACTTC. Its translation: CASSLGASGPGTQYF.

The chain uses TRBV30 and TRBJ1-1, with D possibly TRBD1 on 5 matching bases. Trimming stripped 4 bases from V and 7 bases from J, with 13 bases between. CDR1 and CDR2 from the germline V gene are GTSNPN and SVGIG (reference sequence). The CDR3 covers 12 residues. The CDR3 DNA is TGTGCCTGGAAGCAGGGCTCGGGTGAAGCTTTCTTT. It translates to CAWKQGSGEAFF.

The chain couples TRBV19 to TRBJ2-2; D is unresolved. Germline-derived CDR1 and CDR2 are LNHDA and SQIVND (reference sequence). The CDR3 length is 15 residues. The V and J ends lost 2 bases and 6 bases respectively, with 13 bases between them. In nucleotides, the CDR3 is TGTGCCAGTAGTATAAAAGGGCTACAGTCCGGGGAGCTGTTTTTT. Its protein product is CASSIKGLQSGELFF.

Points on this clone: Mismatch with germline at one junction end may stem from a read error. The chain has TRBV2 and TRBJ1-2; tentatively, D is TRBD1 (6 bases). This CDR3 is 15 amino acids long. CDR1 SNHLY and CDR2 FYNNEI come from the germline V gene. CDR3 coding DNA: TGTGCCAGCAGCGAAGTAGGGGGGGCGTTCTATGGCTACACCTTC. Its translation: CASSEVGGAFYGYTF.

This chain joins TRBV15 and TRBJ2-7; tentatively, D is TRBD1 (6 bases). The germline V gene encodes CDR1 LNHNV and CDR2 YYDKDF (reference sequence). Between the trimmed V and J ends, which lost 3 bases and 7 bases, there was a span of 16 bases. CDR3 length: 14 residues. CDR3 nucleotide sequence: TGTGCCACCAGCAGGGACAGATTTTTACGGGAGCAGTACTTC. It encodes CATSRDRFLREQYF.

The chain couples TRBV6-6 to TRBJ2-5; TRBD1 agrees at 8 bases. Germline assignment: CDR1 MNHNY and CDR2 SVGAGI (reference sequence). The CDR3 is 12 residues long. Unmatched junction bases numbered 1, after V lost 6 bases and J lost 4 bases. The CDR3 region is CASSDRGETQYF. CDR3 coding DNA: TGTGCCAGCAGCGACAGGGGAGAGACCCAGTACTTC.

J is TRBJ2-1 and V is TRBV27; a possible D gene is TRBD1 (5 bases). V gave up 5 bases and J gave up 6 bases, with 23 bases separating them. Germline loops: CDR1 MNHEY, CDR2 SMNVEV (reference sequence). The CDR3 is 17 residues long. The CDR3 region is CASSKPSQGLLGNEQFF. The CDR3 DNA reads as TGTGCCAGCAGTAAACCCTCTCAGGGTCTATTGGGCAATGAGCAGTTCTTC.